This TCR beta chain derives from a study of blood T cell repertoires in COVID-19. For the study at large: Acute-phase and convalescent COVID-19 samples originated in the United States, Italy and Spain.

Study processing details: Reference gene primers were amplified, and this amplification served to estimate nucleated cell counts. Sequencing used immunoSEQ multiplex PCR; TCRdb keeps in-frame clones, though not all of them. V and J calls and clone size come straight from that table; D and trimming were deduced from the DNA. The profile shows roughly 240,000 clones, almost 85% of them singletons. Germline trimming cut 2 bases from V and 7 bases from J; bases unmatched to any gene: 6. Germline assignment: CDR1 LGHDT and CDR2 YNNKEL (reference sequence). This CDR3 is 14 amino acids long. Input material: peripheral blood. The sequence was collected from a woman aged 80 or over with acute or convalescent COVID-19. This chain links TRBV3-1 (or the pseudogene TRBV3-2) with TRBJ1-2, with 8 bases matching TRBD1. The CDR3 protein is CASSQYGQGAGYTF. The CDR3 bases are TGTGCCAGCAGCCAATATGGACAGGGTGCTGGCTACACCTTC.